The 2 T cell receptor beta chains below all came from one sample that was sequenced in a study of T cells in Graves' hyperthyroidism and ophthalmopathy. TCR beta CDR3 region amplification was performed from RNA transcripts. The primer set for the first-round RT-PCR of the TCR CDR3 was HTBI. In TCRdb, the multiplex PCR reads were re-called with MiXCR into one record per CDR3 protein. The table shows 550,000 to 700,000 distinct CDR3 sequences, with around 15% occurring only once. The sequenced sample was blood. Source of these receptors: a woman aged 40 to 50 with Graves' ophthalmopathy.

V gene TRBV28 combines with J gene TRBJ2-2; D gene uncertain. V lost 5 bases and J 4 bases, leaving 8 bases between the germline ends. The CDR3 sequence is 13 residues long. Germline CDR1 MDHEN, CDR2 SYDVKM. The CDR3: CASSVGITGELFF. CDR3 nucleotide sequence: TGTGCCAGCAGTGTTGGGATCACCGGGGAGCTGTTTTTT.

The chain combines TRBV3-1 with TRBJ1-1; the D is unclear. The V and J ends lost 2 bases and 6 bases respectively, with 7 bases between them. The V gene's germline CDR1 is LGHDT and CDR2 YNNKEL (reference sequence). The CDR3 spans 12 residues. CDR3 amino acids: CASSQNPAEAFF. The CDR3 DNA is TGTGCCAGCAGCCAAAATCCGGCTGAAGCTTTCTTT. Using reference TRBV3-1 and TRBJ1-1 for the parts outside the CDR3, the full variable domain is DTAVSQTPKYLVTQMGNDKSIKCEQNLGHDTMYWYKQDSKKFLKIMFSYNNKELIINETVPNRFSPKSPDKAHLNLHINSLELGDSAVYFCASSQNPAEAFFGQGTRLTVV.